These 8 T cell receptor beta chains originate from one sample sequenced in a study of blood T cell repertoires in COVID-19. The data were produced by immunoSEQ multiplex PCR, yet TCRdb's version contains in-frame clones alone and is incomplete. Found here are 100,000 to 140,000 clones, around 88% of them singletons; the top ten hold under 7%. Sample: peripheral blood. All receptors come from a middle-aged man with active or convalescent COVID-19.

There are a few counts of this clone. The rearrangement uses TRBV28 and TRBJ1-2; no clear D gene. CDR1 and CDR2 (germline): MDHEN, SYDVKM. The CDR3 consists of 10 residues. V was clipped by 6 bases and J by 6 bases, with 5 bases between them. The CDR3 DNA reads as TGTGCCAGCAGCTCTGATGGCTACACCTTC. Amino acids: CASSSDGYTF.

The rearrangement joins TRBV10-3 to TRBJ1-6; 8 nucleotides agree with TRBD1. The CDR3 spans 14 residues. The J segment lost 11 bases and the V segment lost 3 bases, leaving 6 bases of the junction unmatched. Germline assignment: CDR1 ENHRY and CDR2 SYGVKD. CDR3 in amino acids: CAISDQGQGTPLHF. CDR3 nucleotide sequence: TGTGCCATCAGTGACCAAGGACAGGGAACACCCCTCCACTTT.

This sequence joins TRBV5-1 and TRBJ2-7, with D perhaps TRBD1 (7 bases). V lost 0 bases, J lost 4 bases, and 14 bases lay in between. This CDR3 spans 15 amino acids. CDR1 SGHRS and CDR2 YFSETQ come from the germline V gene. CDR3 in amino acids: CASSLAGQGGYEQYF. The CDR3 DNA sequence: TGCGCCAGCAGCTTGGCCGGGCAGGGGGGATACGAGCAGTACTTC.

This chain joins TRBV5-6 and TRBJ2-5; TRBD2 aligns across 7 bases. Germline V gene sequence: CDR1 SGHDT, CDR2 YYEEEE. V trimming: 4 bases; J trimming: 2 bases; junction bases outside the gene matches: 2. The CDR3 covers 13 residues. CDR3 nucleotide sequence: TGTGCCAGCAGCACAGCGGGACAAGAGACCCAGTACTTC. It encodes CASSTAGQETQYF. The full variable domain, rest sourced from reference TRBV5-6 and TRBJ2-5, is DAGVTQSPTHLIKTRGQQVTLRCSPKSGHDTVSWYQQALGQGPQFIFQYYEEEERQRGNFPDRFSGHQFPNYSSELNVNALLLGDSALYLCASSTAGQETQYFGPGTRLLVL.

The CDR3 loop is CASSVTGINQPQHF. DNA for the CDR3: TGTGCCAGCAGCGTTACAGGGATCAATCAGCCCCAGCATTTT. The rearrangement uses TRBV28 and TRBJ1-5; maybe TRBD1 (6 bases). V lost 6 bases and J 3 bases, leaving 12 bases between the germline ends. Per the germline V gene, CDR1 is MDHEN and CDR2 is SYDVKM. The CDR3 contains 14 residues. The whole variable domain, filled in from reference TRBV28 and TRBJ1-5, reads DVKVTQSSRYLVKRTGEKVFLECVQDMDHENMFWYRQDPGLGLRLIYFSYDVKMKEKGDIPEGYSVSREKKERFSLILESASTNQTSMYLCASSVTGINQPQHFGDGTRLSIL.

This chain links TRBV24-1 with TRBJ2-1; maybe TRBD2 (7 bases). Looked up from germline, CDR1 is KGHDR and CDR2 is SFDVKD. The CDR3 runs to 18 residues. Between the trimmed V and J ends, which lost 0 bases and 7 bases, there was a span of 21 bases. The CDR3 region is CATSDLPTKRGGGNEQFF. The CDR3 region has the DNA TGTGCCACCAGTGATTTGCCAACCAAGAGGGGAGGGGGAAATGAGCAGTTCTTC.

The chain links TRBV30 to TRBJ1-6; TRBD1 is a possible D gene (6 bases). This CDR3 is built from 13 residues. The V gene's germline CDR1 is GTSNPN and CDR2 SVGIG (reference sequence). Trimming stripped 8 bases from V and 7 bases from J, with 15 bases between. The CDR3 DNA follows: TGTGCCATACAGGGAAGAGAGAATTCACCCCTCCACTTT. This translates into CAIQGRENSPLHF.

The chain links TRBV5-4 to TRBJ2-2; 10 bases align to TRBD2. This CDR3 contains 19 residues. J lost 5 bases, V lost 4 bases, and 17 bases had no gene match. Germline V gene sequence: CDR1 SGHNT, CDR2 YYREEE (reference sequence). The CDR3 protein is CASSAGLGAGGPGTGELFF. CDR3 coding DNA: TGTGCCAGCAGCGCGGGTCTCGGAGCGGGAGGGCCGGGGACCGGGGAGCTGTTTTTT. Complete variable domain (other parts from reference TRBV5-4 and TRBJ2-2): ETGVTQSPTHLIKTRGQQVTLRCSSQSGHNTVSWYQQALGQGPQFIFQYYREEENGRGNFPPRFSGLQFPNYSSELNVNALELDDSALYLCASSAGLGAGGPGTGELFFGEGSRLTVL.